The source of this T cell receptor beta chain is a study of T cell repertoires in cytomegalovirus infection. General study points: The cumulative frequency of public TCR beta families identified carriers of CMV plus the relevant HLA. HLA-C-restricted CMV-specific TCR beta clonotypes were dominant in the ex vivo response.

A word on this clonotype: What it binds is not known.

Losses at the gene ends were 6 bases for V and 2 bases for J; bases not matched to a gene: 12. The CDR3 spans 19 residues. Germline V gene sequence: CDR1 MGHRA, CDR2 YSYEKL. TCRdb re-called the reads through MiXCR, storing one row per CDR3 protein. The sample holds about 900,000 distinct CDR3 sequences, 30% to 40% seen once. The TCR sequence derives from a human donor in good health (CMV status not recorded). Some clones in this sample may be carry-over from other donors' samples. The chain combines TRBV4-1 with TRBJ2-1; TRBD2 aligns across 14 bases. Specimen: cultured CD8+ T cells from PBMCs, collected from culture after CMV antigen stimulation. This chain's CDR3 is CASSPPTSGGAFTYNEQFF. The CDR3 DNA is TGCGCCAGCAGTCCTCCGACTAGCGGGGGGGCGTTCACCTACAATGAGCAGTTCTTC.